The 4 T cell receptor beta chains reported below all come from one sample, sequenced in a study of shared clonotypes between healthy human individuals. The protocol was immunoSEQ multiplex PCR, while the TCRdb copy is restricted to in-frame clones and leaves out a portion. The table includes about 110,000 clones, approximately 70% detected once. The material sequenced was memory CD8+ T cells sorted from blood. Subset: CD45RO+ cells pooled with CCR7-negative TemRA cells. The receptors shown here come from a woman aged 25 to 45 in good health.

This chain connects TRBV2 to TRBJ1-5; 9 nucleotides align to TRBD1. J gave up 4 bases and V 6 bases, and 1 base lay outside the gene matches. The CDR3 contains 13 residues. CDR1 is SNHLY, CDR2 FYNNEI, per germline. CDR3 in DNA: TGTGCCAGCAGCGGGACAGGGAATCAGCCCCAGCATTTT. It encodes CASSGTGNQPQHF.

The chain joins TRBV11-3 to TRBJ2-5; 11 bases are a match to TRBD2. The CDR3 contains 14 residues. Germline V lookup: CDR1 SGHNT, CDR2 YENEEA. With 5 bases clipped from V and 5 bases from J, the junction kept 4 bases outside the gene matches. CDR3 DNA sequence: TGTGCCAGCAGCAATAGCGGGAGGGAGGAGACCCAGTACTTC. As protein: CASSNSGREETQYF.

V is TRBV27 and J is TRBJ1-1; unclear D gene. CDR1 MNHEY and CDR2 SMNVEV come from the germline V gene (reference sequence). The CDR3 loop spans 13 amino acids. Trimming removed 1 base at V and 2 bases at J, with 5 bases between. CDR3 nucleotides: TGTGCCAGCAGTTTATGGGAAAACACTGAAGCTTTCTTT. Translation gives CASSLWENTEAFF.

This clone was detected only once. The J gene is TRBJ2-5, the V gene TRBV27; D is unclear. The DNA end is more similar to TRBJ2-7, so the J call may be wrong. The CDR3 is made up of 13 amino acids. From germline, CDR1 is MNHEY and CDR2 SMNVEV (reference sequence). CDR3 region: CASSLSLPYEQYF. CDR3 coding DNA: TGTGCCAGCAGTTTAAGTCTGCCCTACGAGCAGTACTTC.